This T cell receptor beta chain was obtained from a study of T cell responses to AZD1222 COVID-19 vaccine (dated by TCRdb to the early 2020s). Study-level background: Because spike-specific TCR depth and breadth did not differ between the two schedules, AZD1222 recipients who got a second dose at roughly 4 weeks were pooled with those who got a second dose at roughly 12 weeks. TCR sequencing was performed for 230 to 250 trial participants, of whom approximately 200 were given two doses of AZD1222 and some 25 were given two doses of MenACWY control vaccine. Trial participants were enrolled by age into 18-55, 56-69 and 70-plus year subgroups, with about 150, 27 and 61 TCR-sequenced participants respectively. The study at large found these results: Because no day 14 peak-response samples were available, repertoires were characterized only after the peak T cell response. In the small 56-69-year group, the increase in depth fell short of significance, most likely because of low power. Only five to seven AZD1222 recipients were SARS-CoV-2 seropositive at baseline, limiting conclusions about previously exposed vaccinees. Epitopes outside the regions mutated in the B.1.351 and B.1.1.7 variants were reportedly recognized by nearly half of the unique spike-specific TCRs. Participants were mostly white British and included more females than males, and it was suggested by the authors that clonal diversity may have been underestimated. After two AZD1222 doses, both the breadth and the depth of spike-specific TCRs were significantly higher than at day 0 and than in MenACWY recipients. Vaccine-associated CD4 TCRs spanned the whole spike protein, with dominant responses in regions 160-218 and 743-854.

The time point label, read with the paper, signifies: baseline before first vaccination. Vaccinee samples came from UK trials COV001 and COV002, including a single-blind randomized controlled phase 2/3 trial of AZD1222 (ChAdOx1 nCoV-19) in healthy adults. For TCRbeta chain sequencing, PBMC samples were collected from trial participants at day 0 and at day 28 after the second dose. The CDR3 regions of human TCRbeta chains were analyzed by immunosequencing. As for the original processing: TCRs in the repertoires were compared against a reference library of SARS-CoV-2-specific TCRs that had been generated with the MIRA antigen-specificity platform. Breadth was defined as the fraction of unique TCRs that were SARS-CoV-2-associated. Depth was defined as the fraction of total T cells that were SARS-CoV-2-associated. Using the MIRA data, every spike-specific TCR was mapped to the spike region that the TCR reacted to and assigned to either a CD4 or a CD8 class. Log10-transformed breadth and depth values were compared by one-way ANOVA with Sidak's multiple comparisons tests. TCRdb took this table from immuneACCESS and kept in-frame rearrangements with V and J called. Such tables lack part of the clones; where checked against another copy, unresolved V genes explain under half of the gap, and the rest is unexplained. From that table come the V and J calls and clone size; the DNA was used to work out D and trimming. This sample gives 120,000 or so clones in total; about 88% of them show up just once. The ten top clones hold around 30% of the sample.

Comment on this clone: It has no known antigen specificity. No base-level quality is on record; no much larger clone is a single base apart.

V loses 2 bases of germline sequence and J loses 4 bases, and the interval between the two ends is 5 bases. The CDR3 has 12 amino acids, counting the end cysteine and phenylalanine. The DNA shown is the 36-base CDR3, in frame from base 1. As encoded in the germline V gene, CDR1 is MNHNS while CDR2 is SASEGT. This receptor chain uses TRBV6-1 and TRBJ1-2, with the D gene call left open. Sequences were derived from peripheral blood, sampled on day 0 of AZD1222 vaccination. This TCR derives from an adult in good health. The CDR3 in this case is CASSELGYGYTF. The sequence in DNA is TGTGCCAGCAGTGAATTGGGCTATGGCTACACCTTC.